These 30 T cell receptor beta chains share one sample of origin, sequenced in a study of cytotoxic CD8 clonotypes in ibrutinib-treated CLL. Libraries were prepared by immunoSEQ multiplex PCR; TCRdb keeps only in-frame clonotypes and omits some of them. This table has hundreds of thousands of clones, 70% appearing once. This material consisted of PBMCs, taken after 24 months of ibrutinib treatment. These receptors were collected from a human donor with chronic lymphocytic leukemia.

The chain uses TRBV2 and TRBJ2-7; 9 bases are shared with TRBD2. Unmatched junction bases numbered 6, after V lost 7 bases and J lost 5 bases. Germline-derived CDR1 and CDR2 are SNHLY and FYNNEI. The CDR3 has 13 residues. Written as DNA, the CDR3 is TGTGCCAGCAATCGCGGGAGGGCCGACGAGCAGTACTTC. Encoded protein: CASNRGRADEQYF.

The sample holds a few counts of this clone. The V call is TRBV5-6, the J call TRBJ1-5, with 7 bases matching TRBD1. V shed 0 bases and J 2 bases; nucleotides not matched to a gene: 5. The CDR3 is 16 residues long. Germline lookup yields CDR1 SGHDT and CDR2 YYEEEE. This CDR3 reads CASSLGRQGGNQPQHF. CDR3 nucleotide sequence: TGTGCCAGCAGCTTGGGGAGGCAGGGGGGCAATCAGCCCCAGCATTTT.

The gene calls are TRBV6-5 and TRBJ2-3; weak D call: TRBD1 (5 bases). Germline assignment: CDR1 MNHEY and CDR2 SVGAGI. V dropped 6 bases and J dropped 2 bases, with 12 bases sitting between them. This CDR3 has 14 residues. The CDR3 DNA reads TGTGCCAGCAGCCCCGACAGACCCACAGATACGCAGTATTTT. Translation: CASSPDRPTDTQYF.

The chain joins TRBV7-3 to TRBJ2-6; D is unclear. Per the germline V gene, CDR1 is SGHTA and CDR2 is FQGTGA. The CDR3 totals 15 residues. V was shortened by 5 bases and J by 0 bases, with 8 bases between the two germline ends. CDR3 coding DNA: TGTGCCAGCAGCCTCGCTCGCTCTGGGGCCAACGTCCTGACTTTC. Translating gives CASSLARSGANVLTF.

This clone occurred a few times. This sequence joins TRBV10-2 and TRBJ1-5, with D possibly TRBD1 on 5 matching bases. V lost 6 bases to trimming and J lost 2 bases, with 8 bases between them. This CDR3 comprises 13 residues. Germline V lookup: CDR1 WSHSY, CDR2 SAAADI. DNA for the CDR3: TGCGCCAGCAGAGAAGGGGGCAATCAGCCCCAGCATTTT. Its protein product is CASREGGNQPQHF.

The V and J genes are TRBV4-3 and TRBJ1-5; D call uncertain. V gave up 4 bases and J gave up 2 bases, with 12 bases separating them. The CDR3 spans 15 residues. CDR1 is LGHNA and CDR2 is YSLEER in the germline V gene. CDR3 DNA: TGCGCCAGCAGCCCAAATGTCTGGGGCAATCAGCCCCAGCATTTT. It encodes CASSPNVWGNQPQHF.

This clone occurred once. This chain uses TRBV6-5 with TRBJ2-7; TRBD1 is a possible D gene (5 bases). The CDR3 loop spans 13 amino acids. CDR1 and CDR2 (germline): MNHEY, SVGAGI. Trimming took off 4 bases at V and 0 bases at J, with 7 bases between the two ends. The CDR3 coding sequence is TGTGCCAGCAGTTTTGGACACTCCTACGAGCAGTACTTC. It specifies CASSFGHSYEQYF.

This clone was observed once. This chain links TRBV9 with TRBJ2-5; D unclear. This CDR3 contains 15 residues. The germline gives CDR1 SGDLS, CDR2 YYNGEE. Trimming stripped 0 bases from V and 5 bases from J, with 14 bases between. The CDR3: CASSVVGSQRETQYF. The CDR3 bases are TGTGCCAGCAGCGTAGTGGGCAGCCAACGGGAGACCCAGTACTTC.

This clone was found once. The chain employs TRBV6-5 and TRBJ2-4, with D tentatively TRBD2 (5 bases). V shed 6 bases and J shed 0 bases, with 12 bases lying between them. This CDR3 region has 15 residues. Germline loops: CDR1 MNHEY, CDR2 SVGAGI. The CDR3 bases are TGTGCCAGCAGCCAGACTATTCTAGCCAAAAACATTCAGTACTTC. Translated, it gives CASSQTILAKNIQYF.

The V and J genes are TRBV27 and TRBJ2-7; TRBD1 matches 9 bases. The trim removed 6 bases at V and 5 bases at J, leaving 14 bases unmatched. The CDR3 is made up of 16 amino acids. The germline V gene has CDR1 MNHEY and CDR2 SMNVEV (reference sequence). CDR3 nucleotide sequence: TGTGCCAGCAGCATATGGAGCCGGGACAGGGAAAACGAGCAGTACTTC. Translating gives CASSIWSRDRENEQYF.

This rearrangement joins TRBV6-4 to TRBJ2-2; unclear D gene. Germline V gene data show CDR1 as MRHNA and CDR2 as SNTAGT. The CDR3 has 14 residues. The V end lost 8 bases, the J end lost 0 bases, and 10 bases lay between the germline ends. The CDR3 nucleotides are TGTGCCAGCGCCCGCACTGCGAACACCGGGGAGCTGTTTTTT. This encodes CASARTANTGELFF.

This clone was observed a few times. The rearrangement uses TRBV5-8 and TRBJ1-2; no clear D gene. The germline V gene has CDR1 SGHTS and CDR2 YDEGEE. This CDR3 has 14 residues. V dropped 0 bases and J dropped 2 bases, with 8 bases sitting between them. Here the CDR3 reads CASSLGRRNYGYTF. In nucleotides, the CDR3 is TGTGCCAGCAGCTTGGGACGAAGAAACTATGGCTACACCTTC.

The chain has TRBV9 and TRBJ2-5; no reliable D call. Germline V gives CDR1 SGDLS, CDR2 YYNGEE. The CDR3 runs 13 residues. The V end was cut by 5 bases, the J end by 2 bases, with 10 bases between. The CDR3, as DNA: TGTGCCAGCAGTTTGTCGGTACAAGAGACCCAGTACTTC. Residues: CASSLSVQETQYF.

The rearrangement links TRBV6-6 to TRBJ1-2, with 7 bases matching TRBD1. The CDR3 extends over 11 amino acids. V lost 8 bases and J lost 3; bases outside the gene matches: 0. The V gene's germline CDR1 is MNHNY and CDR2 SVGAGI (reference sequence). CDR3 coding DNA: TGTGCCAGCGGACAGGACTATGGCTACACCTTC. Its protein is CASGQDYGYTF.

V is TRBV10-3 and J is TRBJ2-7; D is tentatively TRBD1 or TRBD2 (5 bases each). The germline V gene encodes CDR1 ENHRY and CDR2 SYGVKD. The V end lost 10 bases, the J end lost 2 bases, and 18 bases lay between the germline ends. The CDR3 extends over 14 amino acids. In nucleotides, the CDR3 is TGTGCCACCCTAGAAGGGACCATCGCCTACGAGCAGTACTTC. Its translation: CATLEGTIAYEQYF.

CDR3: CASSLDFTSPQHF. DNA of the CDR3: TGTGCCAGCAGCTTAGATTTCACTTCACCCCAGCATTTT. The chain recombines TRBV11-2 with TRBJ1-5; D not resolved. Per germline, CDR1 SGHAT and CDR2 FQNNGV. The CDR3 has 13 amino acids. V gave up 0 bases and J gave up 10 bases, with 10 bases separating them.

Only a few counts were recorded for this clone. The chain is built from TRBV9 and TRBJ2-1, with D tentatively TRBD1 or TRBD2 (6 bases each). Germline V gene sequence: CDR1 SGDLS, CDR2 YYNGEE. Trimming stripped 8 bases from V and 8 bases from J, with 20 bases between. CDR3 length: 14 residues. CDR3: CASRKGEPGDEQFF. The CDR3 DNA reads as TGTGCCAGTAGGAAGGGGGAGCCGGGAGATGAGCAGTTCTTC.

The J gene is TRBJ2-5, the V gene TRBV2; D ambiguous. The V gene's germline CDR1 is SNHLY and CDR2 FYNNEI. Trimming took 1 base from V and 5 from J, leaving 8 bases between them. CDR3 size: 13 residues. As DNA, the CDR3 is TGTGCCAGCAGTGAAGGGGATTCGGAGACCCAGTACTTC. Translation: CASSEGDSETQYF.

This sequence joins TRBV27 and TRBJ1-2; TRBD1 agrees at 9 bases. CDR1 MNHEY and CDR2 SMNVEV come from the germline V gene (reference sequence). With V trimmed by 5 bases and J by 8 bases, 15 bases remained unmatched. The CDR3 has 16 residues. CDR3 sequence (DNA): TGTGCCAGCAGTGACATACAGGACAGGGGATTAAAGGGCTACACCTTC. This translates into CASSDIQDRGLKGYTF.

The CDR3 DNA is TGCAGCGTACTCCGGGACAGCTCCATCAATGAGCAGTTCTTC. The encoded protein is CSVLRDSSINEQFF. This chain joins TRBV29-1 and TRBJ2-1, with 7 bases that match TRBD1. The CDR3 extends over 14 amino acids. J gave up 6 bases and V 6 bases, and 11 bases lay outside the gene matches. Per germline, CDR1 SQVTM and CDR2 ANQGSEA.

This clone was detected only once. The V and J genes are TRBV25-1 and TRBJ2-5; D is perhaps TRBD2 (6 bases). Germline CDR1 is MGHDK and CDR2 is SYGVNS. This CDR3 has 14 amino acids. Deletions cut 7 bases from V and 5 bases from J, with 17 bases between. CDR3 residues: CASTNPGGGETQYF. CDR3 nucleotides: TGTGCCAGCACCAACCCTGGCGGAGGGGAGACCCAGTACTTC. Full variable domain (rest looked up from reference TRBV25-1 and TRBJ2-5): EADIYQTPRYLVIGTGKKITLECSQTMGHDKMYWYQQDPGMELHLIHYSYGVNSTEKGDLSSESTVSRIRTEHFPLTLESARPSHTSQYLCASTNPGGGETQYFGPGTRLLVL.

The chain couples TRBV29-1 to TRBJ1-1; D remains ambiguous. The CDR3 loop spans 12 amino acids. The V end lost 7 bases, the J end lost 2 bases, and 11 bases lay between the germline ends. CDR1 and CDR2 from the germline V gene are SQVTM and ANQGSEA. CDR3 DNA: TGCAGCGGGACCGGGGATAACACTGAAGCTTTCTTT. This sequence encodes CSGTGDNTEAFF.

This chain links TRBV29-1 with TRBJ1-1, with TRBD1 matching over 8 bases. V dropped 7 bases and J dropped 6; count of bases not matched to a gene: 10. CDR3 length: 13 residues. CDR1 and CDR2 from the germline V gene are SQVTM and ANQGSEA. The CDR3: CSAEGQETAEAFF. CDR3 coding DNA: TGCAGCGCCGAGGGACAGGAAACGGCTGAAGCTTTCTTT.

The rearrangement links TRBV30 to TRBJ1-2; D not resolved. Trimming took 4 bases from V and 2 from J, leaving 11 bases between them. Per the germline V gene, CDR1 is GTSNPN and CDR2 is SVGIG (reference sequence). The CDR3 is 13 residues long. The CDR3 region has the DNA TGTGCCTGGATTCCAAGTCTCAACTATGGCTACACCTTC. This translates into CAWIPSLNYGYTF.

The genes are TRBV27 and TRBJ2-7, with 8 bases fitting TRBD2. From germline, CDR1 is MNHEY and CDR2 SMNVEV (reference sequence). V lost 3 bases, J lost 1 base, and 5 bases stayed unmatched. The CDR3 extends over 15 amino acids. Written as DNA, the CDR3 is TGTGCCAGCAGTTTTTCAACTAGCGGATCCTACGAGCAGTACTTC. It encodes CASSFSTSGSYEQYF.

Comments on this clone: One end of the junction does not line up with germline, which may come from a read error. The chain uses TRBV18 and TRBJ2-7; perhaps TRBD2 as D (5 bases). The CDR3 is 15 amino acids. Germline CDR1 KGHSH, CDR2 LQKENI. The CDR3 region is CASSGEGLEFPVGNF. CDR3 sequence (DNA): TGTGCCAGCTCGGGAGAGGGTTTGGAGTTTCCCGTTGGGAACTTC.

This chain connects TRBV15 to TRBJ2-3, with D unclear. The CDR3 totals 17 residues. Trimming pared 2 bases from V and 4 bases from J, leaving 19 bases between. Germline CDR1 LNHNV, CDR2 YYDKDF (reference sequence). CDR3 amino acids: CATSRPMGIRPPDTQYF. CDR3 in DNA: TGTGCCACCAGCAGACCTATGGGCATAAGACCCCCAGATACGCAGTATTTT.

The CDR3 is CASSRSGSRTGELFF. DNA for the CDR3: TGTGCCAGCAGCCGTAGCGGGAGTAGGACCGGGGAGCTGTTTTTT. The chain is built from TRBV5-6 and TRBJ2-2, with 9 bases identical to TRBD2. Per germline, CDR1 SGHDT and CDR2 YYEEEE. The CDR3 sequence is 15 residues long. Trimming cost V 4 bases and J 5 bases; bases outside gene matches: 6.

This clone showed up just a few times. The chain has TRBV27 and TRBJ1-2; TRBD1 might be the D (5 bases). The V gene lost 5 bases and the J gene lost 4 bases, with 11 bases spanning the gap. The CDR3 length is 13 residues. The germline V gene encodes CDR1 MNHEY and CDR2 SMNVEV (reference sequence). The CDR3 here is CASSPPGTYGYTF. The CDR3 nucleotides are TGTGCCAGCAGTCCCCCCGGGACCTATGGCTACACCTTC.

The V gene is TRBV29-1, the J gene TRBJ2-1; tentatively, D is TRBD2 (6 bases). Trimming shortened V by 4 bases and J by 0 bases, and 13 bases separated the two germline ends. From germline, CDR1 is SQVTM and CDR2 ANQGSEA. There are 15 residues in the CDR3. CDR3 in DNA: TGCAGCGTTGCCAGCGGGTGGAGCTCCTACAATGAGCAGTTCTTC. Protein: CSVASGWSSYNEQFF.